The clone carrying this T cell receptor beta chain was recorded a few times. Unique molecular identifiers tagged the TCRbeta library. One entry per CDR3 protein, called by TCRdb with MiXCR from the PCR reads. The sample contains 450,000 to 500,000 distinct CDR3 sequences, 9.5% to 15% of which appear only once. This CDR3 is 15 amino acids long. The germline V gene has CDR1 MNHEY and CDR2 SVGEGT. The germline V and J ends were trimmed by 2 bases and 8 bases, with 18 bases remaining between them. The data belong to a study of T-cell reconstitution after alpha-beta-depleted transplantation in children. The chain has TRBV6-2 or TRBV6-3 and TRBJ1-1; weak D call: TRBD1 (5 bases). Sequences were derived from PBMCs from the stem cell graft donor, sampled from the stem cell graft. The sequence was obtained from a human donor who donated a stem cell graft to a child with combined immunodeficiency. The chain's CDR3 is CASSYLLGGVPEAFF. In DNA form, the CDR3 reads TGTGCCAGCAGTTACCTTTTGGGAGGGGTGCCCGAAGCTTTCTTT.